Listed here are 24 T cell receptor beta chains from one sample, sequenced in a study of patients and donors after allogeneic stem cell transplantation. TCRdb itself ran the RT-PCR reads through MiXCR, one entry per CDR3 protein. The sample includes 2,000 to 3,000 distinct CDR3 sequences, about 17% seen only once; the top ten take less than 20%. The sequenced material came from blood, either unsorted or a sorted T cell fraction (not recorded which). These receptor sequences come from a human donor who was either an allogeneic HSCT recipient or a stem cell or donor lymphocyte infusion donor (not recorded which). It is not recorded whose cells these are; they may come from a transplant donor.

Within the sample, this clonotype is medium-sized. The chain combines TRBV7-6 with TRBJ2-2; the match to TRBD1 covers 7 bases. Trimming took 5 bases from V and 5 from J; bases not matched to a gene: 11. The CDR3 runs 16 residues. CDR1 and CDR2 (germline): SGHVS, FNYEAQ. The CDR3: CASSMGATGNTGELFF. As DNA, the CDR3 is TGTGCCAGCAGCATGGGGGCGACAGGGAATACCGGGGAGCTGTTTTTT.

The chain recombines TRBV6-5 with TRBJ2-5, with 11 positions matching TRBD2. Trimming at V came to 7 bases and at J to 3 bases, leaving 7 bases not matched to a gene. The CDR3 has 15 residues. Germline values: CDR1 MNHEY, CDR2 SVGAGI. The CDR3 region is CASTRTSGPKETQYF. The CDR3 DNA follows: TGTGCCAGCACCCGGACTAGCGGGCCTAAAGAGACCCAGTACTTC.

By its share, this clonotype is medium-sized. The CDR3 DNA is TGTGCCAGCAGCTTAGGACAGGGGAACTATGGCTACACCTTC. Protein: CASSLGQGNYGYTF. The V and J genes are TRBV7-2 and TRBJ1-2, with TRBD1 matching over 8 bases. The V gene end was trimmed by 1 base and the J gene end by 2 bases; junction bases not matched to a gene: 0. The CDR3 has 14 amino acids. Looked up from germline, CDR1 is SGHTA and CDR2 is FQGNSA.

A few counts support this clonotype. This rearrangement joins TRBV12-3 or TRBV12-4 to TRBJ2-1; 9 bases line up with TRBD2. Trimming cost V 7 bases and J 6 bases; bases outside gene matches: 13. This CDR3 has 16 residues. In DNA, the CDR3 is TGTGCCAGCACCGACCCGGGTGCTAGCGGGACCAATGAGCAGTTCTTC. This translates into CASTDPGASGTNEQFF.

This clonotype is labeled medium-sized (0.01 to 0.1%). The gene calls are TRBV7-6 and TRBJ1-3; TRBD1 matches at 9 bases. V trimming: 4 bases; J trimming: 4 bases; junction bases outside the gene matches: 8. CDR3 length equals 16 residues. The germline V gene encodes CDR1 SGHVS and CDR2 FNYEAQ. The CDR3 region has the DNA TGTGCCAGCAGCTCTGGGGACAGGGCAAAAGGAAACACCATATATTTT. This translates into CASSSGDRAKGNTIYF.

A few counts support this clonotype. This chain uses TRBV5-1 with TRBJ2-7; D gene uncertain. Germline values: CDR1 SGHRS, CDR2 YFSETQ. Trimming took off 3 bases at V and 0 bases at J, with 4 bases between the two ends. The CDR3 sequence is 12 residues long. CDR3: CASSSSSYEQYF. Here the CDR3 DNA reads TGCGCCAGCAGCTCTTCCTCCTACGAGCAGTACTTC.

This clonotype was counted between two and nine times. The chain combines TRBV7-2 with TRBJ2-7; a weak D match, TRBD2 (5 bases). The CDR3 is made up of 13 amino acids. From germline, CDR1 is SGHTA and CDR2 FQGNSA. Trimming stripped 4 bases from V and 6 bases from J, with 13 bases between. CDR3: CASSSDSLLEQYF. The CDR3 coding sequence is TGTGCCAGCAGCTCGGACTCCCTCCTCGAGCAGTACTTC.

V gene TRBV5-5 combines with J gene TRBJ2-3; the D is unclear. Trimming took 4 bases from V and 3 from J, leaving 9 bases between them. Germline CDR1 SGHKS, CDR2 YYEKEE (reference sequence). This CDR3 contains 13 residues. CDR3 loop: CASSQDGTDTQYF. CDR3 DNA sequence: TGTGCCAGCAGCCAGGACGGGACAGATACGCAGTATTTT.

The table lists this clonotype with a few counts. The rearrangement uses TRBV7-3 and TRBJ2-5; D gene unclear. This CDR3 is built from 13 residues. The V and J ends lost 4 bases and 5 bases respectively, with 11 bases between them. Germline CDR1 reads SGHTA; CDR2 reads FQGTGA. The CDR3 DNA reads as TGTGCCAGCAGCTCGGTTCTTACGGAGACCCAGTACTTC. Its protein is CASSSVLTETQYF.

This clonotype appeared a few times. The chain is built from TRBV9 and TRBJ2-6; 7 bases agree with TRBD1. Germline CDR1 reads SGDLS; CDR2 reads YYNGEE. J lost 2 bases, V lost 3 bases, and 2 bases had no gene match. This CDR3 is built from 15 residues. This chain's CDR3 is CASSGQGAGANVLTF. Here the CDR3 DNA reads TGTGCCAGCAGCGGGCAGGGGGCTGGGGCCAACGTCCTGACTTTC.

This clonotype is judged medium-sized (0.01 to 0.1%). V is TRBV11-2 and J is TRBJ2-2; D is uncertain. Trimming removed 2 bases at V and 1 base at J, with 5 bases between. The CDR3 loop spans 14 amino acids. CDR1 is SGHAT and CDR2 is FQNNGV in the germline V gene. The CDR3: CASSLRLNTGELFF. As DNA, the CDR3 is TGTGCCAGCAGCTTACGACTGAACACCGGGGAGCTGTTTTTT.

This clonotype ranks as medium-sized. The CDR3 loop reads CASSLEGLAQETQYF. As DNA, the CDR3 is TGTGCCAGCAGCTTGGAGGGACTCGCACAAGAGACCCAGTACTTC. The chain couples TRBV5-5 to TRBJ2-5; TRBD2 is a possible D gene (6 bases). CDR1 is SGHKS and CDR2 is YYEKEE in the germline V gene (reference sequence). The V end was cut by 0 bases, the J end by 2 bases, with 11 bases between. The CDR3 covers 15 residues.

Relative to its sample, this clonotype is large. The J gene is TRBJ2-1, the V gene TRBV7-8, with 7 bases matching TRBD2. V lost 5 bases and J lost 0; bases outside the gene matches: 4. CDR1 SGHVS and CDR2 FQNEAQ come from the germline V gene. This CDR3 spans 15 amino acids. The CDR3 here is CASSQLASSYNEQFF. In DNA, the CDR3 is TGTGCCAGCAGCCAACTAGCGAGCTCCTACAATGAGCAGTTCTTC.

The chain uses TRBV5-1 and TRBJ2-7, with D possibly matching TRBD2 (6 bases). CDR1 and CDR2 from the germline V gene are SGHRS and YFSETQ. The CDR3 length is 15 residues. V lost 2 bases to trimming and J lost 1 base, with 13 bases between them. The CDR3 is CASSFGGKSSYEQYF. The CDR3 nucleotides are TGCGCCAGCAGCTTTGGCGGGAAGAGTTCCTACGAGCAGTACTTC.

This clonotype was seen only a few times. The chain employs TRBV7-9 and TRBJ1-2, with a tentative D call TRBD1 (6 bases). The CDR3 sequence is 13 residues long. Per germline, CDR1 SEHNR and CDR2 FQNEAQ (reference sequence). The V end was cut by 5 bases, the J end by 8 bases, with 15 bases between. CDR3 amino acids: CASSIRQVSGYTF. The CDR3 bases are TGTGCCAGCAGCATAAGACAGGTCTCAGGCTACACCTTC.

By proportion, this clonotype is medium-sized. This chain links TRBV5-6 with TRBJ2-5; weak D call: TRBD2 (6 bases). The CDR3 runs 13 residues. Trimming cost V 4 bases and J 0 bases, with 7 bases left between them. Germline assignment: CDR1 SGHDT and CDR2 YYEEEE. The CDR3 protein is CASSRGNQETQYF. In nucleotides, the CDR3 is TGTGCCAGCAGCCGCGGGAACCAAGAGACCCAGTACTTC.

Relative to its sample, this clonotype is medium-sized. The CDR3 DNA is TGCGCCAGCAGCTTGGCAGGGCAGGACTATGGCTACACCTTC. Encoded protein: CASSLAGQDYGYTF. The genes are TRBV5-1 and TRBJ1-2; tentatively, D is TRBD1 (5 bases). Trimming removed 0 bases from V and 3 bases from J, with 9 bases in between. Germline V gene data show CDR1 as SGHRS and CDR2 as YFSETQ. This CDR3 is built from 14 residues.

This chain joins TRBV5-1 and TRBJ2-5, with TRBD1 as a possible D gene (5 bases). Germline CDR1 is SGHRS and CDR2 is YFSETQ. V was pared by 0 bases and J by 4 bases, with 7 bases between. The CDR3 is 13 amino acids. The CDR3 bases are TGCGCCAGCAGCTTGGACAGGCCAGAGACCCAGTACTTC. It translates to CASSLDRPETQYF.

This clonotype was seen more than once but under ten times. This rearrangement joins TRBV7-2 to TRBJ2-1, with D possibly matching TRBD2 (6 bases). V lost 5 bases and J lost 1, with 18 bases in between. Germline V gene sequence: CDR1 SGHTA, CDR2 FQGNSA. The CDR3 sequence is 17 residues long. The CDR3 DNA reads as TGTGCCAGCAGCCCCACCCGGGGGAGCGTTTCCTACAATGAGCAGTTCTTC. Encoded protein: CASSPTRGSVSYNEQFF.

V is TRBV5-6 and J is TRBJ2-3; D remains unclear. The germline V and J ends were trimmed by 2 bases and 4 bases, with 8 bases remaining between them. Germline CDR1 and CDR2: SGHDT and YYEEEE. The CDR3 consists of 13 residues. The CDR3 protein is CASSLPSADTQYF. The DNA of the CDR3 is TGTGCCAGCAGCTTACCTAGTGCAGATACGCAGTATTTT.

The chain is built from TRBV2 and TRBJ1-5; D perhaps matches TRBD1 (6 bases). The CDR3 is 13 amino acids. Germline values: CDR1 SNHLY, CDR2 FYNNEI. Trimming cost V 7 bases and J 6 bases, with 13 bases left between them. The DNA of the CDR3 is TGTGCCAGCAACGGGGGGCTTGGTCAGCCCCAGCATTTT. Amino acid sequence: CASNGGLGQPQHF.

This clonotype is classed as medium-sized. This chain connects TRBV20-1 to TRBJ1-5; 7 nucleotides align to TRBD1. After removal of 4 bases from V and 0 bases from J, the junction contained 6 bases not matched to a gene. CDR3 length: 15 amino acids. CDR1 is DFQATT, CDR2 SNEGSKA, per germline (reference sequence). This chain's CDR3 is CSATDRIYSNQPQHF. Here the CDR3 DNA reads TGCAGTGCTACGGACAGGATTTATAGCAATCAGCCCCAGCATTTT.

The gene calls are TRBV7-9 and TRBJ2-5, with D possibly matching TRBD1 (5 bases). Trimming took 5 bases from V and 1 from J, leaving 11 bases between them. Per the germline V gene, CDR1 is SEHNR and CDR2 is FQNEAQ (reference sequence). The CDR3 is 14 residues long. CDR3 nucleotide sequence: TGTGCCAGCAGCCTGGACATGGCCCAAGAGACCCAGTACTTC. Amino acid sequence: CASSLDMAQETQYF.

Only a few counts were recorded for this clonotype. The chain carries TRBV20-1 and TRBJ2-3; 7 bases map to TRBD2. The length of the CDR3 is 17 residues. In germline, CDR1 is DFQATT, CDR2 SNEGSKA (reference sequence). J was trimmed by 2 bases and V by 2 bases; bases with no gene match: 13. The CDR3 is CSARKDGMSGITDTQYF. The CDR3, as DNA: TGCAGTGCTAGAAAAGATGGGATGAGCGGGATCACAGATACGCAGTATTTT.